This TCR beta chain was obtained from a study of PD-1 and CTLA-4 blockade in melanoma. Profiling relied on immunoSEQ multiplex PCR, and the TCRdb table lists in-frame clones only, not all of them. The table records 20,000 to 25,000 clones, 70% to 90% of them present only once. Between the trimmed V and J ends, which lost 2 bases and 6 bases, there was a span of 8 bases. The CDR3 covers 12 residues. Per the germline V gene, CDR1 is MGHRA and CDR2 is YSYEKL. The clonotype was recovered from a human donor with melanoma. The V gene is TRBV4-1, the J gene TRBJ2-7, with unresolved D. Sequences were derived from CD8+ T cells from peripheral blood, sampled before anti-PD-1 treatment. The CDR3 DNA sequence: TGCGCCAGCAGCCAACTGGGCGGCGAGCAGTACTTC. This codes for CASSQLGGEQYF.